This T cell receptor beta chain was obtained from a study of vaccination and CD4 T cells after COVID-19. Study overall: Six males and four females, two of them Hispanic, were enrolled as convalescents.

Trimming took off 11 bases at V and 0 bases at J, with 14 bases between the two ends. Per germline, CDR1 ENHRY and CDR2 SYGVKD. This CDR3 region has 14 residues. Sequenced with the Oncomine TCR Beta short-read assay was DNA taken from cultured CD4+ T cells. Each CDR3 protein is one row after TCRdb ran MiXCR on the PCR reads. The sample has about 15,000 distinct CDR3 sequences, around 48% seen once; the top ten hold 11% to 15%. This clonotype was seen a handful of times. Its target is not known. This sample's treatment: approximately 9-day PBMC culture with coronavirus spike peptide pools or control peptides (ViraFEST assay).

The gene calls are TRBV10-3 and TRBJ2-1; D is perhaps TRBD1 (5 bases). The sample consisted of CD4+ T cells from blood, cultured in vitro. The source of this sequence is a human donor who had recovered from COVID-19. The CDR3 coding sequence is TGTGCCGCCGGTGGCGACAGCTCCTACAATGAGCAGTTCTTC. Protein: CAAGGDSSYNEQFF.